This T cell receptor (beta chain) was sequenced for a study of identical twins. V gave up 0 bases and J gave up 9 bases, with 18 bases separating them. Germline V CDR1 and CDR2: MNHEY, SVGAGI. The length of the CDR3 is 16 residues. MiXCR was run by TCRdb on the 5' RACE reads, yielding one entry per CDR3 protein. The sample has about 530,000 distinct CDR3 sequences, 20% to 25% seen once; the top ten hold 0.48%. This same sample was also taken into another study, of yellow fever vaccine responses in identical twins.

The chain has TRBV6-5 and TRBJ2-1; D gene uncertain. Sample: CD4+ T cells sorted from blood. The source of this sequence is a young woman in good health. The CDR3 here is CASSYSNLEALGEQFF. CDR3 sequence (DNA): TGTGCCAGCAGTTACTCGAATCTAGAGGCACTCGGTGAGCAGTTCTTC.